A single sample gave rise to the 26 T cell receptor beta chains below, sequenced in a study of cytomegalovirus exposure and HLA in healthy donors (dated by TCRdb to 2015 to 2018). Libraries came from the immunoSEQ multiplex PCR assay. For the multiplex PCR, a mixture combining 60 forward primers for TCR Vbeta segments and 13 reverse primers for TCR Jbeta segments was used. In TCRdb, the immuneACCESS table is reduced to in-frame sequences with V and J assigned. These tables do not hold every clone; where another copy was compared, an unresolved V gene accounts for under half, and the others remain unexplained. For this sample the table gives approximately 150,000 clones, of which roughly 74% were detected only once. Of the sample, 6.2% falls within the top ten clones. Sequenced sample: PBMCs. The origin of the receptors is a woman in her thirties or forties in good health and CMV-seropositive.

This chain connects TRBV19 to TRBJ1-2; tentative D call: TRBD1 (6 bases). Deletions cut 8 bases from V and 2 bases from J, with 18 bases between. CDR1 and CDR2 from the germline V gene are LNHDA and SQIVND (reference sequence). The CDR3 runs to 15 residues. In nucleotides, the CDR3 is TGTGCCAGTCGTCACCTCGGGACAAAAAACTATGGCTACACCTTC. Translation gives CASRHLGTKNYGYTF.

The chain carries TRBV2 and TRBJ2-7; tentatively, D is TRBD1 (6 bases). The V and J ends lost 4 bases and 1 base respectively, with 11 bases between them. Looked up from germline, CDR1 is SNHLY and CDR2 is FYNNEI. The length of the CDR3 is 14 residues. This CDR3 is CASSATGPSYEQYF. The CDR3 nucleotides are TGTGCCAGCAGTGCGACAGGACCTTCCTACGAGCAGTACTTC.

The V call is TRBV6-5, the J call TRBJ1-1, with D possibly matching TRBD1 (6 bases). V lost 7 bases and J 0 bases, leaving 12 bases between the germline ends. The V gene's germline CDR1 is MNHEY and CDR2 SVGAGI. The CDR3 runs to 14 residues. DNA of the CDR3: TGTGCCAGCATTAGAGGGGGAGTGAACACTGAAGCTTTCTTT. It yields the protein CASIRGGVNTEAFF.

The rearrangement links TRBV11-2 to TRBJ2-7; D is unclear. CDR3 size: 15 residues. Germline V gene lookup returns CDR1 SGHAT and CDR2 FQNNGV. V was shortened by 2 bases and J by 0 bases, with 11 bases between the two germline ends. The DNA for the CDR3 is TGTGCCAGCAGCTTAACCTCCGCTAGCTCCTACGAGCAGTACTTC. It yields the protein CASSLTSASSYEQYF.

The chain employs TRBV19 and TRBJ1-2; D gene uncertain. V was clipped by 4 bases and J by 8 bases, with 17 bases between them. The CDR3 extends over 14 amino acids. Germline lookup yields CDR1 LNHDA and CDR2 SQIVND (reference sequence). CDR3: CASSKANQAGGYTF. The CDR3, as DNA: TGTGCCAGTAGTAAGGCAAACCAGGCGGGAGGCTACACCTTC.

This chain connects TRBV19 to TRBJ1-2, with unresolved D. The CDR3 has 15 amino acids. Per germline, CDR1 LNHDA and CDR2 SQIVND (reference sequence). V gave up 7 bases and J gave up 5 bases, with 20 bases separating them. The CDR3 sequence is CASTFDLISEYGYTF. The CDR3 bases are TGTGCCAGTACCTTCGATCTGATCAGCGAATATGGCTACACCTTC.

V is TRBV9 and J is TRBJ2-2; 7 positions agree with TRBD2. The CDR3 sequence is 17 residues long. Germline lookup yields CDR1 SGDLS and CDR2 YYNGEE. The V and J ends lost 3 bases and 3 bases, in that order; junction bases with no gene match: 11. CDR3: CASSGTLRDYYTGELFF. The DNA of the CDR3 is TGTGCCAGCAGCGGAACACTCCGGGACTACTACACCGGGGAGCTGTTTTTT.

V and J are TRBV2 and TRBJ2-1; 7 bases line up with TRBD2. Germline V lookup: CDR1 SNHLY, CDR2 FYNNEI. The CDR3 length is 13 residues. V lost 5 bases, J lost 15 bases, and 13 bases stayed unmatched. The CDR3: CASSPTGGRRLFF. In DNA form, the CDR3 reads TGTGCCAGCAGTCCGACGGGAGGACGGAGGCTGTTCTTC.

This clone was seen many times. This sequence joins TRBV2 and TRBJ2-1; TRBD1 is a possible D gene (6 bases). Trimming took off 6 bases at V and 7 bases at J, with 19 bases between the two ends. Germline loops: CDR1 SNHLY, CDR2 FYNNEI. The CDR3 totals 15 residues. CDR3 coding DNA: TGTGCCAGCAGAAGGGACAACGGGCAGGGTAATGAGCAGTTCTTC. This encodes CASRRDNGQGNEQFF.

The chain employs TRBV14 and TRBJ1-2; D is unresolved. The CDR3 has 13 residues. CDR1 is SGHDN and CDR2 is FVKESK in the germline V gene. V dropped 3 bases and J dropped 1 base, with 6 bases sitting between them. The CDR3 region has the DNA TGTGCCAGCAGCCACGGGGTTAACTATGGCTACACCTTC. Amino acid sequence: CASSHGVNYGYTF.

The rearrangement links TRBV18 to TRBJ2-1; TRBD2 agrees at 13 bases. V trimming: 0 bases; J trimming: 10 bases; junction bases outside the gene matches: 3. The CDR3 is 15 amino acids. Germline V gives CDR1 KGHSH, CDR2 LQKENI. CDR3 sequence: CASSPPGLAGNEQFF. CDR3 bases: TGTGCCAGCTCACCACCGGGACTAGCGGGAAACGAGCAGTTCTTC.

The chain carries TRBV28 and TRBJ1-6; 11 nucleotides agree with TRBD1. The CDR3 is 15 residues long. Germline V lookup: CDR1 MDHEN, CDR2 SYDVKM. Unmatched junction bases numbered 4, after V lost 10 bases and J lost 2 bases. The DNA for the CDR3 is TGTGCCATCCGGGACAGGGGGACCTATAATTCACCCCTCCACTTT. Translation gives CAIRDRGTYNSPLHF.

The chain couples TRBV2 to TRBJ1-5; tentatively, D is TRBD1 (6 bases). V lost 5 bases and J lost 5, with 10 bases in between. CDR3 size: 13 residues. Germline V gene sequence: CDR1 SNHLY, CDR2 FYNNEI. This CDR3 reads CASSLTGYQPQHF. The CDR3 DNA follows: TGTGCCAGCAGTCTTACAGGGTATCAGCCCCAGCATTTT.

This clone was seen ten or more times. The chain carries TRBV28 and TRBJ2-7; 11 bases fit TRBD2. V gave up 5 bases and J gave up 3 bases; unmatched junction bases: 3. The CDR3 extends over 14 amino acids. Germline CDR1 MDHEN, CDR2 SYDVKM. CDR3 sequence: CASSHGTSGYEQYF. The CDR3 DNA reads as TGTGCCAGCAGTCACGGGACTAGCGGCTACGAGCAGTACTTC.

As regards this clone: Other DNA sequences from this sample encode an identical CDR3 as well. This chain connects TRBV4-2 to TRBJ1-1, with 7 nucleotides matching TRBD1. The CDR3 is 16 amino acids. V shed 1 base and J 1 base; nucleotides not matched to a gene: 6. Germline V CDR1 and CDR2: LGHNA, YNFKEQ. The CDR3 loop reads CASSQGYRGSNTEAFF. In DNA, the CDR3 is TGTGCCAGCAGCCAAGGATACAGGGGCTCGAACACTGAAGCTTTCTTT.

This clone was picked up a small number of times. V usage is TRBV28 and J usage is TRBJ1-4; 11 positions agree with TRBD1. CDR1 and CDR2 from the germline V gene are MDHEN and SYDVKM. V lost 4 bases, J lost 7 bases, and 8 bases stayed unmatched. The CDR3 runs 16 residues. DNA of the CDR3: TGTGCCAGCAGTTCCACCGGACAGGGGGCTGGTGAAAAACTGTTTTTT. Its translation is CASSSTGQGAGEKLFF.

The gene calls are TRBV11-2 and TRBJ2-7; weak D call: TRBD2 (5 bases). The CDR3 is made up of 14 amino acids. The V gene's germline CDR1 is SGHAT and CDR2 FQNNGV. V dropped 7 bases and J dropped 2 bases, with 15 bases sitting between them. The CDR3 region has the DNA TGTGCCAGCAAATTACCCAGCGGAGCCTACGAGCAGTACTTC. It is translated as CASKLPSGAYEQYF.

This clone was observed once. The chain recombines TRBV6-5 with TRBJ2-7; TRBD2 agrees at 7 bases. This CDR3 is built from 14 residues. Trimming at V came to 6 bases and at J to 0 bases, leaving 5 bases not matched to a gene. Germline assignment: CDR1 MNHEY and CDR2 SVGAGI. CDR3: CASRRRELSYEQYF. In DNA form, the CDR3 reads TGTGCCAGCAGACGGCGGGAGCTCTCCTACGAGCAGTACTTC.

J is TRBJ2-7 and V is TRBV5-1; weak D call: TRBD2 (7 bases). Deletions cut 0 bases from V and 2 bases from J, with 9 bases between. Germline-derived CDR1 and CDR2 are SGHRS and YFSETQ. The CDR3 totals 14 residues. The CDR3 nucleotides read TGCGCCAGCAGCTTGGGGGGGGGCCCCTACGAGCAGTACTTC. Translated, it gives CASSLGGGPYEQYF.

The rearrangement joins TRBV19 to TRBJ1-3; TRBD1 matches 7 bases. The CDR3 is made up of 17 amino acids. The ends lost 4 bases at V and 4 bases at J; junction bases unmatched: 13. From germline, CDR1 is LNHDA and CDR2 SQIVND (reference sequence). The CDR3, as DNA: TGTGCCAGTAGTAACCCGGGACAGCGCTTCGGGGGAAACACCATATATTTT. This codes for CASSNPGQRFGGNTIYF.

As to this clone: A read error may account for a junction end that differs from germline. J is TRBJ1-5 and V is TRBV7-9, with D perhaps TRBD1 (5 bases). The CDR3 runs to 14 residues. Germline V gene sequence: CDR1 SEHNR, CDR2 FQNEAQ (reference sequence). This chain's CDR3 is CSSSPGGGNQPQHF. As DNA, the CDR3 is TGTTCCAGCAGCCCAGGAGGGGGCAATCAGCCCCAGCATTTT.

The V call is TRBV5-1, the J call TRBJ2-1, with a weak D call TRBD2 (6 bases). The CDR3 extends over 15 amino acids. Germline loops: CDR1 SGHRS, CDR2 YFSETQ. Between the trimmed V and J ends, which lost 4 bases and 9 bases, there was a span of 20 bases. DNA for the CDR3: TGCGCCAGCAGCCTGGAAGGACGGGAGATCCCTGAGCAGTTCTTC. Its protein is CASSLEGREIPEQFF.

This clone was seen only once. The chain joins TRBV18 to TRBJ2-3, with TRBD2 matching over 13 bases. Germline CDR1 is KGHSH and CDR2 is LQKENI. The CDR3 covers 18 residues. Unmatched junction bases numbered 8, after V lost 5 bases and J lost 0 bases. The CDR3 loop is CASSSGLAGTLSTDTQYF. In DNA, the CDR3 is TGTGCCAGCTCATCGGGACTAGCGGGGACATTAAGCACAGATACGCAGTATTTT.

This chain connects TRBV28 to TRBJ2-7; maybe TRBD2 (7 bases). The germline V and J ends were trimmed by 7 bases and 4 bases, with 26 bases remaining between them. The CDR3 is made up of 17 amino acids. Germline CDR1 and CDR2: MDHEN and SYDVKM. This CDR3 is CASTRGGARSLGYEQYF. Written as DNA, the CDR3 is TGTGCCAGCACAAGAGGGGGGGCGCGGTCACTGGGGTACGAGCAGTACTTC. Based on the CDR3 plus reference TRBV28 and TRBJ2-7, the full variable domain is DVKVTQSSRYLVKRTGEKVFLECVQDMDHENMFWYRQDPGLGLRLIYFSYDVKMKEKGDIPEGYSVSREKKERFSLILESASTNQTSMYLCASTRGGARSLGYEQYFGPGTRLTVT.

The gene calls are TRBV28 and TRBJ2-7; 7 nucleotides match TRBD1. CDR1 and CDR2 (germline): MDHEN, SYDVKM. CDR3 length: 14 amino acids. The V gene end was trimmed by 7 bases and the J gene end by 2 bases; junction bases not matched to a gene: 8. The CDR3 reads CASNVFGTAYEQYF. The CDR3 bases are TGTGCCAGCAACGTTTTCGGGACAGCCTACGAGCAGTACTTC. The complete variable domain, with remaining parts taken from reference TRBV28 and TRBJ2-7, reads DVKVTQSSRYLVKRTGEKVFLECVQDMDHENMFWYRQDPGLGLRLIYFSYDVKMKEKGDIPEGYSVSREKKERFSLILESASTNQTSMYLCASNVFGTAYEQYFGPGTRLTVT.

V is TRBV19 and J is TRBJ2-7; TRBD1 agrees at 9 bases. V shed 5 bases and J 0 bases; nucleotides not matched to a gene: 5. CDR1 LNHDA and CDR2 SQIVND come from the germline V gene (reference sequence). The CDR3 covers 15 residues. CDR3 amino acids: CASSLGTGPSYEQYF. The CDR3 coding sequence is TGTGCCAGTAGTCTCGGGACAGGGCCCTCCTACGAGCAGTACTTC. The full variable domain, in which reference TRBV19 and TRBJ2-7 provide the parts outside the CDR3, is DGGITQSPKYLFRKEGQNVTLSCEQNLNHDAMYWYRQDPGQGLRLIYYSQIVNDFQKGDIAEGYSVSREKKESFPLTVTSAQKNPTAFYLCASSLGTGPSYEQYFGPGTRLTVT.